Below are 18 T cell receptor beta chains sequenced from a single sample in a study of blood T cell repertoires in COVID-19 (dated by TCRdb to the early 2020s). The library was produced with the immunoSEQ multiplex PCR assay. The source is immuneACCESS, and TCRdb retained only in-frame sequences with V and J called. Part of the clones is not carried over; for the studies checked, unresolved V genes explain less than half of this, and the remainder is unexplained. This sample has 85,000 to 130,000 clones in its table, and 82% of those were observed once. The ten biggest clones cover around 4.8% of the sample. Sequencing was performed on peripheral blood. The receptors here all came from a man in his 60s with acute or convalescent COVID-19.

The rearrangement links TRBV15 to TRBJ2-7, with D possibly being TRBD2 (6 bases). The CDR3 covers 17 residues. From germline, CDR1 is LNHNV and CDR2 YYDKDF (reference sequence). Trimming stripped 0 bases from V and 0 bases from J, with 15 bases between. The CDR3 spells CATSRDVGGVSSYEQYF. Here the CDR3 DNA reads TGTGCCACCAGCAGAGATGTGGGCGGGGTAAGCTCCTACGAGCAGTACTTC.

V is TRBV14 and J is TRBJ2-7; TRBD1 agrees at 8 bases. This CDR3 has 17 amino acids. Germline V CDR1 and CDR2: SGHDN, FVKESK. The V gene end was trimmed by 0 bases and the J gene end by 5 bases; junction bases not matched to a gene: 12. The CDR3 sequence is CASSQEWRTGLLDEQYF. CDR3 DNA sequence: TGTGCCAGCAGCCAAGAATGGAGGACAGGGCTCCTCGACGAGCAGTACTTC.

CDR3: CASKTGGPTDTQYF. The CDR3 bases are TGTGCCAGCAAAACGGGAGGGCCGACAGATACGCAGTATTTT. The chain joins TRBV6-6 to TRBJ2-3; 8 bases align to TRBD2. This CDR3 spans 14 amino acids. V shed 7 bases, J shed 3 bases, and the junction held 6 bases outside the gene matches. Germline values: CDR1 MNHNY, CDR2 SVGAGI (reference sequence).

This chain connects TRBV5-4 to TRBJ2-5; D gene ambiguous. Germline CDR1 SGHNT, CDR2 YYREEE (reference sequence). Trimming shortened V by 4 bases and J by 5 bases, and 12 bases separated the two germline ends. CDR3 size: 13 residues. The CDR3 reads CASSPGGRETQYF. The DNA for the CDR3 is TGTGCCAGCAGCCCCGGCGGTAGGGAGACCCAGTACTTC.

The chain is built from TRBV12-5 and TRBJ2-7, with 9 bases aligning to TRBD1. This CDR3 region has 16 residues. Germline loops: CDR1 LGHNT, CDR2 FRNRAP. Trimming removed 4 bases from V and 4 bases from J; junction bases left unmatched: 11. CDR3 region: CASGSDRGPFGYEQYF. CDR3 DNA: TGTGCTAGTGGTTCGGACAGGGGCCCTTTCGGGTACGAGCAGTACTTC.

The chain couples TRBV11-2 to TRBJ2-7, with 10 bases aligning to TRBD2. The CDR3 sequence is 15 residues long. The J segment lost 4 bases and the V segment lost 5 bases, leaving 8 bases of the junction unmatched. Germline CDR1 reads SGHAT; CDR2 reads FQNNGV. CDR3 in amino acids: CASSIRAGGAYEQYF. In DNA, the CDR3 is TGTGCCAGCAGCATTCGAGCGGGGGGGGCGTACGAGCAGTACTTC.

The chain couples TRBV6-5 to TRBJ2-3, with 12 bases fitting TRBD2. CDR1 MNHEY and CDR2 SVGAGI come from the germline V gene. V gave up 8 bases and J gave up 0 bases; unmatched junction bases: 3. The CDR3 has 15 amino acids. Here the CDR3 DNA reads TGTGCCAGCTCCCTAGCGGGAGGGAGCACAGATACGCAGTATTTT. Translated: CASSLAGGSTDTQYF.

This rearrangement joins TRBV7-9 to TRBJ2-7; 9 bases line up with TRBD1. With V trimmed by 3 bases and J by 3 bases, 6 bases remained unmatched. CDR1 is SEHNR and CDR2 is FQNEAQ in the germline V gene (reference sequence). The CDR3 has 15 residues. The CDR3 bases are TGTGCCAGCAGCTTTTACGGGACAGGGTTCTACGAGCAGTACTTC. Translated: CASSFYGTGFYEQYF. The variable domain in full, with the rest retrieved from reference TRBV7-9 and TRBJ2-7, is DTGVSQNPRHKITKRGQNVTFRCDPISEHNRLYWYRQTLGQGPEFLTYFQNEAQLEKSRLLSDRFSAERPKGSFSTLEIQRTEQGDSAMYLCASSFYGTGFYEQYFGPGTRLTVT.

The J gene is TRBJ2-6, the V gene TRBV5-1; D is unclear. This CDR3 comprises 16 residues. The germline V gene encodes CDR1 SGHRS and CDR2 YFSETQ. V was shortened by 0 bases and J by 0 bases, with 7 bases between the two germline ends. CDR3 region: CASSLASYSGANVLTF. CDR3 DNA sequence: TGCGCCAGCAGCTTGGCCTCCTACTCTGGGGCCAACGTCCTGACTTTC.

This chain joins TRBV7-9 and TRBJ1-6; D perhaps matches TRBD1 (6 bases). The V gene lost 5 bases and the J gene lost 7 bases, with 15 bases spanning the gap. Looked up from germline, CDR1 is SEHNR and CDR2 is FQNEAQ (reference sequence). The CDR3 spans 15 residues. CDR3 coding DNA: TGTGCCAGCAGCCTCCTCCGGGACAAGAATTCACCCCTCCACTTT. Its translation is CASSLLRDKNSPLHF. The whole variable domain, filled in from reference TRBV7-9 and TRBJ1-6, reads DTGVSQNPRHKITKRGQNVTFRCDPISEHNRLYWYRQTLGQGPEFLTYFQNEAQLEKSRLLSDRFSAERPKGSFSTLEIQRTEQGDSAMYLCASSLLRDKNSPLHFGNGTRLTVT.

This clone was counted once. The J gene is TRBJ1-2, the V gene TRBV28; possibly TRBD1 for D (6 bases). The CDR3 extends over 14 amino acids. The V gene lost 6 bases and the J gene lost 3 bases, with 14 bases spanning the gap. CDR1 is MDHEN, CDR2 SYDVKM, per germline. This CDR3 is CASRYRASDYGYTF. The CDR3, as DNA: TGTGCCAGCAGATACAGGGCTTCCGACTATGGCTACACCTTC.

V gene TRBV5-1 combines with J gene TRBJ1-2, with TRBD1 matching 10 bases. Germline loops: CDR1 SGHRS, CDR2 YFSETQ. This CDR3 contains 14 residues. Trimming removed 3 bases from V and 6 bases from J; junction bases left unmatched: 5. The CDR3 sequence: CASSSGTGVNGYTF. DNA of the CDR3: TGCGCCAGCAGCTCAGGGACAGGGGTTAATGGCTACACCTTC.

The rearrangement joins TRBV2 to TRBJ2-7; D might be TRBD2 (6 bases). CDR3 length equals 16 residues. Germline V gene lookup returns CDR1 SNHLY and CDR2 FYNNEI. The germline V and J ends were trimmed by 4 bases and 2 bases, with 18 bases remaining between them. The CDR3: CASSGGPGGDPYEQYF. The CDR3, as DNA: TGTGCCAGCAGTGGGGGTCCCGGGGGAGACCCCTACGAGCAGTACTTC.

The J gene is TRBJ2-1, the V gene TRBV25-1; D gene unclear. Germline V gene data show CDR1 as MGHDK and CDR2 as SYGVNS. The V and J ends lost 1 base and 0 bases respectively, with 13 bases between them. This CDR3 has 17 amino acids. CDR3 sequence (DNA): TGTGCCAGCAGTGAATTCGGCAGGCGAAACTCCTACAATGAGCAGTTCTTC. As protein: CASSEFGRRNSYNEQFF.

This rearrangement joins TRBV7-2 to TRBJ2-1; D is undetermined. The CDR3 has 14 amino acids. Trimming took off 5 bases at V and 9 bases at J, with 17 bases between the two ends. CDR1 is SGHTA, CDR2 FQGNSA, per germline. The CDR3 DNA is TGTGCCAGCAGCATCCTCCTTTTCCGCGGTGAGCAGTTCTTC. Residues: CASSILLFRGEQFF. The variable domain in full, with the rest retrieved from reference TRBV7-2 and TRBJ2-1, is GAGVSQSPSNKVTEKGKDVELRCDPISGHTALYWYRQSLGQGLEFLIYFQGNSAPDKSGLPSDRFSAERTGGSVSTLTIQRTQQEDSAVYLCASSILLFRGEQFFGPGTRLTVL.

The chain uses TRBV5-6 and TRBJ2-1; the match to TRBD2 covers 10 bases. V trimming: 4 bases; J trimming: 8 bases; junction bases outside the gene matches: 9. Germline V lookup: CDR1 SGHDT, CDR2 YYEEEE. The CDR3 has 15 amino acids. The CDR3 DNA reads TGTGCCAGCAGCGTGGGACTAGCGCCCTTATATGAGCAGTTCTTC. It is translated as CASSVGLAPLYEQFF.

On this clone: This same CDR3 is encoded by further DNA sequences in the sample. The gene calls are TRBV6-5 and TRBJ2-7; 7 positions match TRBD1. The CDR3 has 15 residues. Trimming at V came to 6 bases and at J to 1 base, leaving 9 bases not matched to a gene. Germline V gene data show CDR1 as MNHEY and CDR2 as SVGAGI. The CDR3 DNA is TGTGCCAGCAGCGACGGGACAGCCCTTTCCTACGAGCAGTACTTC. This encodes CASSDGTALSYEQYF.

The chain recombines TRBV4-1 with TRBJ1-6; 8 bases are shared with TRBD1. The junction had 10 bases not matched to a gene; V was cut back by 6 bases and J by 9 bases. There are 15 residues in the CDR3. Germline V gene data show CDR1 as MGHRA and CDR2 as YSYEKL. The DNA of the CDR3 is TGCGCCAGCAGACTCCGGACAGGGACCCCTTCACCCCTCCACTTT. This codes for CASRLRTGTPSPLHF.